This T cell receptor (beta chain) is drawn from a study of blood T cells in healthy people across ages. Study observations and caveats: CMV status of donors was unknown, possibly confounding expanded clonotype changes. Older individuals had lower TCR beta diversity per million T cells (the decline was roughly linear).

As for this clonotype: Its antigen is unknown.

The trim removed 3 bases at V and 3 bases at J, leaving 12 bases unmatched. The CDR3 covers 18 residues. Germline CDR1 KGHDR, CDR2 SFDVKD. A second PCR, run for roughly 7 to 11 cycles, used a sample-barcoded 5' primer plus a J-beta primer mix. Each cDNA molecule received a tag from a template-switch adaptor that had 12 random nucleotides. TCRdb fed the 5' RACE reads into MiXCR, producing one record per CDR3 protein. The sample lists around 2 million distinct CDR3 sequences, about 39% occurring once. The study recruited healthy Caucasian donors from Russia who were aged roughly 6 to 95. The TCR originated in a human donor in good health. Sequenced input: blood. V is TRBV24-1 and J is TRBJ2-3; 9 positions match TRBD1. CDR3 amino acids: CATSDVLPGQGPTDTQYF. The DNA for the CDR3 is TGTGCCACCAGTGATGTACTACCGGGACAGGGTCCAACAGATACGCAGTATTTT.